This paragraph reports one T cell receptor beta chain. In germline, CDR1 is LGHNA, CDR2 YNFKEQ. The CDR3 is 15 residues long. J was trimmed by 3 bases and V by 4 bases; bases with no gene match: 4. The sample is drawn from a study of T cell changes during pregnancy in multiple sclerosis. Sequenced by immunoSEQ multiplex PCR; TCRdb stores in-frame clones only, minus some. The sample has roughly 70,000 clones, approximately 90% seen once. This clonotype was sampled from a female donor with multiple sclerosis, enrolled in a pregnancy study. The V and J genes are TRBV4-2 and TRBJ2-7, with 12 nucleotides matching TRBD2. Sequenced material: peripheral blood, taken in the third trimester of pregnancy. The CDR3 coding sequence is TGTGCCAGCAGCCTCGAACTAGCGGGGGGCTACGAGCAGTACTTC. Amino acid sequence: CASSLELAGGYEQYF.